A single sample is the source of the 11 T cell receptor beta chains below, sequenced in a study of Graves' ophthalmopathy and Graves' hyperthyroidism. The authors amplified TCR beta CDR3 regions, and they did so from RNA transcripts for repertoire sequencing. An opening RT-PCR round employed HTBI primers and preceded a second-round multiplex PCR. TCRdb recomputed calls from the multiplex PCR reads with MiXCR, one row per CDR3 protein. The data contain about 620,000 distinct CDR3 sequences, about 24% of them singletons. The specimen sequenced was peripheral blood. These receptors were obtained from a woman between 18 and 29 years old with stable Graves' hyperthyroidism. Some clones in this sample may be carry-over from other donors' samples.

This clonotype has ten or more counts. The V call is TRBV20-1, the J call TRBJ1-6, with D maybe TRBD1 (5 bases). The V gene lost 3 bases and the J gene lost 6 bases, with 12 bases spanning the gap. In germline, CDR1 is DFQATT, CDR2 SNEGSKA (reference sequence). CDR3 size: 14 residues. CDR3 nucleotides: TGCAGTGCTAGGTTGAAGGGGTCTAATTCACCCCTCCACTTT. As protein: CSARLKGSNSPLHF.

In its sample, this clonotype was seen many times. The chain couples TRBV6-1 to TRBJ1-2; possibly TRBD1 for D (5 bases). Trimming left V 6 bases short and J 7 bases short, with 18 bases between. This CDR3 contains 14 residues. Germline V gene sequence: CDR1 MNHNS, CDR2 SASEGT. The CDR3 spells CASRPFGGFGGYTF. CDR3 nucleotide sequence: TGTGCCAGCAGACCCTTTGGGGGGTTCGGTGGCTACACCTTC.

This chain uses TRBV7-9 with TRBJ2-5; 9 nucleotides match TRBD1. There are 15 residues in the CDR3. From germline, CDR1 is SEHNR and CDR2 FQNEAQ (reference sequence). The J segment lost 2 bases and the V segment lost 5 bases, leaving 6 bases of the junction unmatched. CDR3 nucleotide sequence: TGTGCCAGCAGCCATCCGGGACAGGGACAAGAGACCCAGTACTTC. This codes for CASSHPGQGQETQYF.

This clonotype occurred many times. The V call is TRBV7-2, the J call TRBJ1-6; D perhaps matches TRBD1 (5 bases). The V end was cut by 1 base, the J end by 4 bases, with 14 bases between. Per germline, CDR1 SGHTA and CDR2 FQGNSA. The CDR3 length is 17 residues. The CDR3: CASSLVGAGGYNSPLHF. In DNA form, the CDR3 reads TGTGCCAGCAGCTTAGTAGGGGCTGGGGGTTATAATTCACCCCTCCACTTT.

The CDR3 here is CASSFHYTGELFF. The CDR3 bases are TGTGCCAGCAGCTTCCACTACACCGGGGAGCTGTTTTTT. The chain employs TRBV5-6 and TRBJ2-2; no clear D gene. Germline loops: CDR1 SGHDT, CDR2 YYEEEE. The germline V and J ends were trimmed by 2 bases and 3 bases, with 5 bases remaining between them. CDR3 length: 13 amino acids.

Many counts were recorded for this clonotype. This chain joins TRBV5-1 and TRBJ2-7, with 11 bases aligning to TRBD2. The J segment lost 3 bases and the V segment lost 3 bases, leaving 5 bases of the junction unmatched. The CDR3 consists of 15 residues. In germline, CDR1 is SGHRS, CDR2 YFSETQ. The CDR3 loop is CASSSTSGGLYEQYF. The CDR3 DNA follows: TGCGCCAGCAGCTCAACTAGCGGGGGCCTCTACGAGCAGTACTTC.

There are many counts of this clonotype. This sequence joins TRBV6-2 or TRBV6-3 and TRBJ1-2; the match to TRBD1 covers 9 bases. Germline CDR1 and CDR2: MNHEY and SVGEGT. The CDR3 is 16 amino acids. J lost 3 bases, V lost 4 bases, and 9 bases had no gene match. The CDR3 loop is CASSSSGDRVYYGYTF. The CDR3 region has the DNA TGTGCCAGCAGTTCCTCGGGGGACAGGGTTTACTATGGCTACACCTTC.

This clonotype was observed at least ten times. V usage is TRBV20-1 and J usage is TRBJ1-1; no clear D. The length of the CDR3 is 13 residues. Germline assignment: CDR1 DFQATT and CDR2 SNEGSKA (reference sequence). The V and J ends lost 3 bases and 6 bases respectively, with 14 bases between them. The CDR3 DNA reads TGCAGTGCTAGTAGTACGGTCCGCCCTGAAGCTTTCTTT. As protein: CSASSTVRPEAFF.

This clonotype was seen at least ten times. The chain employs TRBV6-5 and TRBJ2-5; a weak D match, TRBD2 (7 bases). The CDR3 extends over 14 amino acids. The germline gives CDR1 MNHEY, CDR2 SVGAGI. V lost 4 bases to trimming and J lost 5 bases, with 14 bases between them. The CDR3 DNA sequence: TGTGCCAGCAGTTTTTCGGGGGGCGGTGAGACCCAGTACTTC. It codes for CASSFSGGGETQYF.

This clonotype has a count of ten or more. J is TRBJ1-2 and V is TRBV28; 11 bases are shared with TRBD1. CDR1 MDHEN and CDR2 SYDVKM come from the germline V gene. With V trimmed by 3 bases and J by 6 bases, 9 bases remained unmatched. The CDR3 is 16 residues long. As DNA, the CDR3 is TGTGCCAGCAGTTTGGGAGGGACAGGGGGGTACCATGGCTACACCTTC. Translating it yields CASSLGGTGGYHGYTF.

V is TRBV12-3 or TRBV12-4 and J is TRBJ1-1; D may be TRBD1 (6 bases). The V gene lost 4 bases and the J gene lost 1 base, with 13 bases spanning the gap. This CDR3 has 15 residues. The CDR3 sequence is CASSSRTVTNTEAFF. The CDR3 DNA sequence: TGTGCCAGCAGTTCAAGGACAGTTACGAACACTGAAGCTTTCTTT.